This is a list of T cell receptor beta chains from one sample in a study of blood T cell repertoires in COVID-19. Produced via immunoSEQ multiplex PCR; TCRdb's table is partial and in-frame only. Counted here are approximately 270,000 clones, approximately 89% occurring once; the ten biggest clones make up under 2.5%. Material for sequencing was PBMCs or T cells enriched from blood (not recorded which). The receptors were gathered from a woman aged 55-69 years who had recovered from COVID-19. CDR3s include the opening cysteine and the closing phenylalanine or tryptophan. D genes are given only for firm matches. The size of a clone is reported for some rows only, either as once, few or many, or as a class for expanded clones.

once	TRBJ1-1	15	TRBD1	TRBV29-1	TGCAGCGTGCTGGGACAGGGGGCTCAGGTCAGTGAAGCTTTCTTT	CSVLGQGAQVSEAFF
NA	TRBJ2-1	15	TRBD1	TRBV11-3	TGTGCCAGCAGCTTGCCGACAGGGGGTTACAATGAGCAGTTCTTC	CASSLPTGGYNEQFF
NA	TRBJ2-7	13	TRBD2	TRBV5-1	TGCGCCAGCATGCCTAGCGGGACGTACGAGCAGTACTTC	CASMPSGTYEQYF
NA	TRBJ1-1	12	TRBD1	TRBV2	TGTGCCAGTCGGGAACAGGGGGCTGAAGCTTTCTTT	CASREQGAEAFF
NA	TRBJ2-1	15	NA	TRBV14	TGTGCCAGCAGCTTGGCCGGAGTGACCTACAATGAGCAGTTCTTC	CASSLAGVTYNEQFF
NA	TRBJ1-5	17	NA	TRBV12-5	TGTGCTAGTGGTTTGGTACGGTTGGGAGGAGTCCGTCAGCCCCAGCATTTT	CASGLVRLGGVRQPQHF
NA	TRBJ1-5	15	NA	TRBV28	TGTGCCAGCAGGGACCAGGGGTCGGGCAATCAGCCCCAGCATTTT	CASRDQGSGNQPQHF
NA	TRBJ1-2	15	NA	TRBV18	TGTGCCAGCTCACCACCCGGCAGGGAGGGCTATGGCTACACCTTC	CASSPPGREGYGYTF
NA	TRBJ1-5	15	NA	TRBV18	TGTGCCAGCTCACCAGTACAGCAGATTTATCAGCCCCAGCATTTT	CASSPVQQIYQPQHF
NA	TRBJ2-3	18	TRBD2	TRBV9	TGTGCCAGCAGCGGACCCGGGACTAGCGGGTCTAGCACAGATACGCAGTATTTT	CASSGPGTSGSSTDTQYF
NA	TRBJ2-5	16	NA	TRBV7-3	TGTGCCAGCAGCTTAGGGAGGATGTCTGGGGGAGAGACCCAGTACTTC	CASSLGRMSGGETQYF
NA	TRBJ2-2	16	TRBD2	TRBV7-3	TGTGCCAGCCGGTTTAGCGGGGGACGGGACGCCGGGGAGCTGTTTTTT	CASRFSGGRDAGELFF
NA	TRBJ1-4	14	TRBD1	TRBV13	TGTGCCAGCAGTCCCAACAGGGGTAATGATAAACTGTTTTTT	CASSPNRGNDKLFF
NA	TRBJ2-3	14	NA	TRBV27	TGTGCCAGCACGAGGACGGGGAACACAGATACGCAGTATTTT	CASTRTGNTDTQYF
NA	TRBJ2-1	16	TRBD2	TRBV19	TGTGCCAGTAGTAGACTAGCGGGGGGGACGTACAATGAGCAGTTCTTC	CASSRLAGGTYNEQFF
NA	TRBJ1-1	15	NA	TRBV30	TGTGCCTGGACTGCTCTGAGGGTAATGAACACTGAAGCTTTCTTT	CAWTALRVMNTEAFF